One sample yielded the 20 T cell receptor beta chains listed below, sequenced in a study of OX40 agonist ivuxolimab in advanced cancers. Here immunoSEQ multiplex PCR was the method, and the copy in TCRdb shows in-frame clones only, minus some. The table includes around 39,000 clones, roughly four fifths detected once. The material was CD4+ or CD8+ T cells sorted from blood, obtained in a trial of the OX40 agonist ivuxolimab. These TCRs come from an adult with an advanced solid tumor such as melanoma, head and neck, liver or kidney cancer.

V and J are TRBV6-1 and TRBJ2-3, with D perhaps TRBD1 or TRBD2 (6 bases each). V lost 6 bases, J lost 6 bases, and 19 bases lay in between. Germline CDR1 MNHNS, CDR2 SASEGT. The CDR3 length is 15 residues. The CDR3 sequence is CASRKGGQGPDTQYF. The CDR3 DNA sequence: TGTGCCAGCAGAAAAGGGGGGCAGGGCCCTGATACGCAGTATTTT.

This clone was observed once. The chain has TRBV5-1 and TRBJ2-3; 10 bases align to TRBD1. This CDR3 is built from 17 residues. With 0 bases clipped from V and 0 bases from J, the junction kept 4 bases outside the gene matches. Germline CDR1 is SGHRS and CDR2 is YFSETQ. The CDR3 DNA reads TGCGCCAGCAGCTTGGGGACAGGGGGACGTAGCACAGATACGCAGTATTTT. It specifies CASSLGTGGRSTDTQYF. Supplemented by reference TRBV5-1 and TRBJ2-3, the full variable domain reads KAGVTQTPRYLIKTRGQQVTLSCSPISGHRSVSWYQQTPGQGLQFLFEYFSETQRNKGNFPGRFSGRQFSNSRSEMNVSTLELGDSALYLCASSLGTGGRSTDTQYFGPGTRLTVL.

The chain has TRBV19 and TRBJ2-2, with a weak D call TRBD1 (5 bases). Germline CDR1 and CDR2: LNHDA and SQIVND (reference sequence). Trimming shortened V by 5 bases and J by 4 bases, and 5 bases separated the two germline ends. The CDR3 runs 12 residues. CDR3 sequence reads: CASSGATGELFF. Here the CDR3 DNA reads TGTGCCAGTAGTGGGGCCACCGGGGAGCTGTTTTTT.

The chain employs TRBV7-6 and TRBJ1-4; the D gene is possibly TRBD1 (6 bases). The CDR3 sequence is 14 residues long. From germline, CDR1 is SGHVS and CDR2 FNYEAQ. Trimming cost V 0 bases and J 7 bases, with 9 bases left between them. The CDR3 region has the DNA TGTGCCAGCAGCTTAGCGGGGGGCGGTGAAAAACTGTTTTTT. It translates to CASSLAGGGEKLFF.

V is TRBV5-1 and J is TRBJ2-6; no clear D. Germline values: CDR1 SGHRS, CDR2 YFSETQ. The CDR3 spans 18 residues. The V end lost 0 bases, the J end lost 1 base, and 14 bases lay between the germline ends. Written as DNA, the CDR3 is TGCGCCAGCAGCTTGGGTGGTGGAGTAATTTCTGGGGCCAACGTCCTGACTTTC. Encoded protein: CASSLGGGVISGANVLTF.

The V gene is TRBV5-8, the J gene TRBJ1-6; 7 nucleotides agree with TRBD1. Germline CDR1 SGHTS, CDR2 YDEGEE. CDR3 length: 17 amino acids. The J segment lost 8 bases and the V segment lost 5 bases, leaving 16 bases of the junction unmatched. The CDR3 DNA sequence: TGTGCCAGCAGACATGAAAGAGGGGGCGCAGAAGATTCACCCCTCCACTTT. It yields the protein CASRHERGGAEDSPLHF.

CDR3 sequence: CASSGTYQETQYF. The DNA of the CDR3 is TGTGCCAGCAGCGGGACATACCAAGAGACCCAGTACTTC. This chain links TRBV11-3 with TRBJ2-5; D possibly corresponds to TRBD1 (6 bases). The length of the CDR3 is 13 residues. Germline CDR1 SGHNT, CDR2 YENEEA. With 5 bases removed from V and 0 bases from J, the gap between germline ends came to 7 bases.

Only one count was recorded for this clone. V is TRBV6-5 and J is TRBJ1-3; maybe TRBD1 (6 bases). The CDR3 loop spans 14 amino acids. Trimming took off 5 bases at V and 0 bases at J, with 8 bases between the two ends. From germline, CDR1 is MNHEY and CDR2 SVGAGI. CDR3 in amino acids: CASSQGFSGNTIYF. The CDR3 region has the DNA TGTGCCAGCAGTCAGGGGTTCTCTGGAAACACCATATATTTT.

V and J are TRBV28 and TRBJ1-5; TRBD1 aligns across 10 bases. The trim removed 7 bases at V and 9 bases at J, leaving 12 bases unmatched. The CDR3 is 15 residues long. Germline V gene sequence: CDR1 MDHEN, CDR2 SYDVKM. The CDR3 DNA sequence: TGTGCCAGCACCAAAGCGGGGGGGGACAGGGGGCCCCAGCATTTT. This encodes CASTKAGGDRGPQHF.

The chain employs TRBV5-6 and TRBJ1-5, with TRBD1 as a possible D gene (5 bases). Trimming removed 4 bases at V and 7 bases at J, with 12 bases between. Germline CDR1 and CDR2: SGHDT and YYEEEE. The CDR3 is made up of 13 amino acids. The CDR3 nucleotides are TGTGCCAGCAGCCAGTCCAGGGTACAGCCCCAGCATTTT. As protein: CASSQSRVQPQHF.

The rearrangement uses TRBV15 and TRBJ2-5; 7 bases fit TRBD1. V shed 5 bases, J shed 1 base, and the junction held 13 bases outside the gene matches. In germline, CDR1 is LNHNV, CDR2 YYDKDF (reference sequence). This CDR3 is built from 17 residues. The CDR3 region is CATSGAPPGTVQETQYF. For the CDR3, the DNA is TGTGCCACCAGCGGAGCACCCCCAGGGACAGTCCAAGAGACCCAGTACTTC.

CDR3 sequence (DNA): TGTGCCAGCAGTGAATCGATCAGGACTAGCGGACCATTCGATACGCAGTATTTT. The encoded protein is CASSESIRTSGPFDTQYF. The J gene is TRBJ2-3, the V gene TRBV25-1; 10 positions agree with TRBD2. Per the germline V gene, CDR1 is MGHDK and CDR2 is SYGVNS. The CDR3 runs 18 residues. After removal of 1 base from V and 6 bases from J, the junction contained 13 bases not matched to a gene.

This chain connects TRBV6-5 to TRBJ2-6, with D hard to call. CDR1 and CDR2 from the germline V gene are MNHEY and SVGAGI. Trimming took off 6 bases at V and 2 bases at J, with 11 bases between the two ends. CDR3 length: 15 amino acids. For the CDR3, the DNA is TGTGCCAGCAGATGGGATGTTGCTGGGGCCAACGTCCTGACTTTC. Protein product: CASRWDVAGANVLTF.

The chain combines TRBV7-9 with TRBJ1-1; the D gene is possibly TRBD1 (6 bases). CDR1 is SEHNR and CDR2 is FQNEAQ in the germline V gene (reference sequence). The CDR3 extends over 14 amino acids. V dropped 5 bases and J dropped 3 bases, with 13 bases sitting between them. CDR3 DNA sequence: TGTGCCAGCAGCCAAAGGGGGTACGACACTGAAGCTTTCTTT. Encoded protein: CASSQRGYDTEAFF. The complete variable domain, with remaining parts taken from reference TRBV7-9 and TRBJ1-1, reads DTGVSQNPRHKITKRGQNVTFRCDPISEHNRLYWYRQTLGQGPEFLTYFQNEAQLEKSRLLSDRFSAERPKGSFSTLEIQRTEQGDSAMYLCASSQRGYDTEAFFGQGTRLTVV.

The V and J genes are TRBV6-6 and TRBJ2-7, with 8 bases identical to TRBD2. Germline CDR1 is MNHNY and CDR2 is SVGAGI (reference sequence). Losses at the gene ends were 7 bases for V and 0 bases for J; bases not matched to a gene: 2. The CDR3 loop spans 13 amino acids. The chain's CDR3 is CASKRGSSYEQYF. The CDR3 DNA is TGTGCCAGCAAGCGGGGGAGCTCCTACGAGCAGTACTTC.

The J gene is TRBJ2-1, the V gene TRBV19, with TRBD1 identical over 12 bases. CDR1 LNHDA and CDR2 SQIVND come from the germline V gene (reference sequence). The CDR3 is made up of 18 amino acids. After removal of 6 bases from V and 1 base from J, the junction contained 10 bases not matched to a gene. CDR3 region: CASRTGQGASGSYNEQFF. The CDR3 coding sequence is TGTGCCAGTAGAACGGGACAGGGGGCTAGCGGATCCTACAATGAGCAGTTCTTC.

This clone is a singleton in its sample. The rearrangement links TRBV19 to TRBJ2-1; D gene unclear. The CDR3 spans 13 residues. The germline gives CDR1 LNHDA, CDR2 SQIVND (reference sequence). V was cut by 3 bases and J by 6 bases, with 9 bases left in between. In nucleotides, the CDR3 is TGTGCCAGTAGTATCTCACGTGGCAATGAGCAGTTCTTC. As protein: CASSISRGNEQFF.

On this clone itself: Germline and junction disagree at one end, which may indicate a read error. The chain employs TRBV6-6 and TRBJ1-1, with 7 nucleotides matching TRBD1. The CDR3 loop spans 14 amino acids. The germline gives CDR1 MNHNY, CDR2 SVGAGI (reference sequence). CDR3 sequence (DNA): TGTGCCAGCACTTACTCAGGGGGGAGGACTGAAGCTTTCTTT. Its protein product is CASTYSGGRTEAFF.

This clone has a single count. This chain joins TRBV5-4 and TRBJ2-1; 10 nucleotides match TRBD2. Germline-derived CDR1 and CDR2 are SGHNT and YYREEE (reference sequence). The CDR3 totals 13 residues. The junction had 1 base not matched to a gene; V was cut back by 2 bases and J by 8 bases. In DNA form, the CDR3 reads TGTGCCAGCAGCTTTACTAGCGGGGATGAGCAGTTCTTC. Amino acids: CASSFTSGDEQFF.

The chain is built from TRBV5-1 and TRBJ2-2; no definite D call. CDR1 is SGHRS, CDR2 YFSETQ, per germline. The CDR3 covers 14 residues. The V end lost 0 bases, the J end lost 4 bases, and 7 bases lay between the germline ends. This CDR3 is CASSLGQITGELFF. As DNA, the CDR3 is TGCGCCAGCAGCTTGGGACAAATCACCGGGGAGCTGTTTTTT.